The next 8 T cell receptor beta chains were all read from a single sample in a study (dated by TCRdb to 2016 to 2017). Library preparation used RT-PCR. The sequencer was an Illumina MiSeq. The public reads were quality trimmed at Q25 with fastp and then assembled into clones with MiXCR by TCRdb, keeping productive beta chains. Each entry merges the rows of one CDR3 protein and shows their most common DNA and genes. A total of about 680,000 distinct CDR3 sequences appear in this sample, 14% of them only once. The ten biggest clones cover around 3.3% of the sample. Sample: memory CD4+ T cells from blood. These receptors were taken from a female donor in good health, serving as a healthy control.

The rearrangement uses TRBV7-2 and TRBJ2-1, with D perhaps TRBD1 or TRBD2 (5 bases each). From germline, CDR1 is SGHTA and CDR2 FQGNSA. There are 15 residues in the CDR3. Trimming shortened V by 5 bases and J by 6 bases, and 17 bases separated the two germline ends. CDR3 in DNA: TGTGCCAGCAGCCCCCGGGTCCCAGGGACCAATGAGCAGTTCTTC. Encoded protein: CASSPRVPGTNEQFF.

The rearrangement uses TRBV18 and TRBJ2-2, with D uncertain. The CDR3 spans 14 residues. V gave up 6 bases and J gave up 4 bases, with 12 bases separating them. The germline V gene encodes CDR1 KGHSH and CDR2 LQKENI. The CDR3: CASSAQSRTGELFF. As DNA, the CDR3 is TGTGCCAGCTCGGCACAATCGCGCACCGGGGAGCTGTTTTTT.

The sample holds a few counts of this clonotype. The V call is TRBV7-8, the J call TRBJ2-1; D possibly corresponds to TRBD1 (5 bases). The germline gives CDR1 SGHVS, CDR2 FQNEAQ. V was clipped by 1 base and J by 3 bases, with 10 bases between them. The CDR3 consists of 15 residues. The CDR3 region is CASSLGGRDYNEQFF. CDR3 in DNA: TGTGCCAGCAGCTTAGGGGGCAGGGACTACAATGAGCAGTTCTTC.

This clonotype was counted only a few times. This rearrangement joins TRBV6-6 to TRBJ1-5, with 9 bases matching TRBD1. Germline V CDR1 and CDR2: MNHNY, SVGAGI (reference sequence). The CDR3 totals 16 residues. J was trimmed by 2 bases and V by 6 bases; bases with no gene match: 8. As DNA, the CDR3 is TGTGCCAGCAGAACTAGAACAGGGGGCGGCAATCAGCCCCAGCATTTT. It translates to CASRTRTGGGNQPQHF.

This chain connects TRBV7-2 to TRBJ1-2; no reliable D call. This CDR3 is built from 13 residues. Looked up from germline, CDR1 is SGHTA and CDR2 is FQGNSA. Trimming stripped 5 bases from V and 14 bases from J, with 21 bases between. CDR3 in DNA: TGTGCCAGCAGCCAAGATCCTGGGCCAGATAGGACCTTC. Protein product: CASSQDPGPDRTF.

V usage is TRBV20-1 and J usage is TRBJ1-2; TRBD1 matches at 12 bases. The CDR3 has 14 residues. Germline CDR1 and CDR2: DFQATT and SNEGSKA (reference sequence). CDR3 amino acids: CSAGGTGGFYGYTF. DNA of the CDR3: TGCAGCGCGGGAGGGACAGGGGGCTTCTATGGCTACACCTTC.

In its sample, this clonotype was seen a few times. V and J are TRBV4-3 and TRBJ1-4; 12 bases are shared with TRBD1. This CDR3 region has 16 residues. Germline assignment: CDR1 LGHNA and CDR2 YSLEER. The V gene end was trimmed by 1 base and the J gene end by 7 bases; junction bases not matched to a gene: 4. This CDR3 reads CASSQGSGQGAEKLFF. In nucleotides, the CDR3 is TGCGCCAGCAGCCAAGGTTCGGGACAGGGGGCTGAAAAACTGTTTTTT.

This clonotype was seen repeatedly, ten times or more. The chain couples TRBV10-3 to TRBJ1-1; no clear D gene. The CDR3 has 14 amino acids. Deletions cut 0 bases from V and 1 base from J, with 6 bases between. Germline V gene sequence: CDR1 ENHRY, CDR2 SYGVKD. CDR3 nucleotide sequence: TGTGCCATCAGTGAGTCGAAAAAGAACACTGAAGCTTTCTTT. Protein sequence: CAISESKKNTEAFF.